Presented here are 23 T cell receptor beta chains from one specimen sequenced in a study of cytomegalovirus exposure and HLA in healthy donors. Both 60 Vbeta primers and 13 Jbeta primers went into the PCR. Here immunoSEQ multiplex PCR was the method, and the copy in TCRdb shows in-frame clones only, minus some. Of fewer than 200,000 clones in the sample, approximately 80% are singletons; the top ten hold 9.5% to 10%. The sequenced material came from PBMCs. The source is a man in his late teens or twenties in good health and CMV-seropositive.

This chain links TRBV6-6 with TRBJ2-5; D possibly corresponds to TRBD1 (5 bases). Trimming shortened V by 2 bases and J by 5 bases, and 12 bases separated the two germline ends. Germline V gives CDR1 MNHNY, CDR2 SVGAGI (reference sequence). The CDR3 runs to 14 residues. CDR3 nucleotides: TGTGCCAGCAGTTACCAGGGTGGTTGGGAGACCCAGTACTTC. This encodes CASSYQGGWETQYF.

CDR3: CASSQGPSGVYEQYF. The CDR3 DNA sequence: TGTGCCAGCAGCCAAGGGCCTAGCGGGGTCTACGAGCAGTACTTC. The genes are TRBV4-2 and TRBJ2-5; 9 nucleotides agree with TRBD2. The end of the DNA aligns better with TRBJ2-7, so the J call may be wrong. The CDR3 is 15 residues long. Germline V gene lookup returns CDR1 LGHNA and CDR2 YNFKEQ.

This chain links TRBV4-3 with TRBJ2-1; 12 bases are shared with TRBD2. Germline V CDR1 and CDR2: LGHNA, YSLEER. V gave up 0 bases and J gave up 8 bases; unmatched junction bases: 8. CDR3 length: 17 residues. The CDR3: CASSQEPLAGGLDEQFF. The DNA for the CDR3 is TGCGCCAGCAGCCAAGAGCCCCTAGCGGGGGGGTTAGATGAGCAGTTCTTC.

This clone was observed a few times. The rearrangement links TRBV2 to TRBJ2-3; D may be TRBD1 (6 bases). Between the trimmed V and J ends, which lost 4 bases and 0 bases, there was a span of 14 bases. This CDR3 comprises 16 residues. Germline V gives CDR1 SNHLY, CDR2 FYNNEI. CDR3 DNA: TGTGCCAGCAGTGGGGGGCTGGCGGCTAGCACAGATACGCAGTATTTT. Amino acid sequence: CASSGGLAASTDTQYF.

The genes are TRBV7-9 and TRBJ1-4; 10 positions match TRBD1. Germline trimming cut 5 bases from V and 6 bases from J; bases unmatched to any gene: 6. From germline, CDR1 is SEHNR and CDR2 FQNEAQ (reference sequence). This CDR3 comprises 15 residues. The CDR3 sequence: CASSPTGGFDEKLFF. The CDR3 bases are TGTGCCAGCAGCCCGACAGGGGGCTTCGATGAAAAACTGTTTTTT.

The chain links TRBV18 to TRBJ1-1; 7 bases are shared with TRBD1. This CDR3 region has 13 residues. Germline-derived CDR1 and CDR2 are KGHSH and LQKENI. V lost 3 bases, J lost 7 bases, and 5 bases stayed unmatched. CDR3 in amino acids: CASSPGTDFEAFF. The CDR3 DNA follows: TGTGCCAGCTCACCCGGGACAGATTTTGAAGCTTTCTTT.

The chain employs TRBV5-6 and TRBJ1-2, with a possible D match to TRBD1 (5 bases). In germline, CDR1 is SGHDT, CDR2 YYEEEE. The CDR3 loop spans 12 amino acids. Trimming shortened V by 1 base and J by 6 bases, and 7 bases separated the two germline ends. The CDR3 here is CASSLSGNGYTF. The CDR3 DNA follows: TGTGCCAGCAGCTTGTCAGGGAATGGCTACACCTTC.

The chain uses TRBV6-1 and TRBJ1-1; D is ambiguous. The germline gives CDR1 MNHNS, CDR2 SASEGT. Trimming removed 3 bases at V and 3 bases at J, with 14 bases between. This CDR3 region has 15 residues. CDR3 in amino acids: CASSDSPLPDTEAFF. The CDR3 DNA is TGTGCCAGCAGTGATAGTCCCCTACCGGACACTGAAGCTTTCTTT.

The chain employs TRBV14 and TRBJ2-7; 7 bases map to TRBD2. The J segment lost 3 bases and the V segment lost 1 base, leaving 9 bases of the junction unmatched. This CDR3 is built from 16 residues. CDR1 SGHDN and CDR2 FVKESK come from the germline V gene. The CDR3 is CASSQVGLVPIYEQYF. CDR3 coding DNA: TGTGCCAGCAGCCAAGTCGGACTAGTCCCAATCTACGAGCAGTACTTC.

The J gene is TRBJ2-1, the V gene TRBV9, with TRBD2 identical over 7 bases. With V trimmed by 0 bases and J by 3 bases, 3 bases remained unmatched. CDR1 and CDR2 from the germline V gene are SGDLS and YYNGEE. The CDR3 has 15 amino acids. In nucleotides, the CDR3 is TGTGCCAGCAGCGTAGCTCGGACTAGCTACAATGAGCAGTTCTTC. Its translation: CASSVARTSYNEQFF.

CDR3 coding DNA: TGTGCCAGCAGTTACTCGGGACTAGCGGGATCCTACGAGCAGTACTTC. Protein: CASSYSGLAGSYEQYF. The J gene is TRBJ2-7, the V gene TRBV6-5, with 13 bases matching TRBD2. J lost 1 base, V lost 0 bases, and 0 bases had no gene match. The CDR3 covers 16 residues. The germline V gene has CDR1 MNHEY and CDR2 SVGAGI.

The chain couples TRBV4-2 to TRBJ1-2, with TRBD1 matching 8 bases. V lost 0 bases, J lost 7 bases, and 4 bases stayed unmatched. This CDR3 comprises 14 residues. Germline V gives CDR1 LGHNA, CDR2 YNFKEQ. CDR3 DNA sequence: TGTGCCAGCAGCCAAGAACCCGGACAGGGTGGCTACACCTTC. This encodes CASSQEPGQGGYTF.

This chain joins TRBV30 and TRBJ1-5, with 7 bases lining up with TRBD1. J gave up 3 bases and V 1 base, and 6 bases lay outside the gene matches. The germline gives CDR1 GTSNPN, CDR2 SVGIG (reference sequence). The CDR3 covers 15 residues. CDR3 residues: CAWSANRGNNQPQHF. Written as DNA, the CDR3 is TGTGCCTGGAGTGCGAACAGGGGAAACAATCAGCCCCAGCATTTT.

This clone has only one observation. This sequence joins TRBV11-2 and TRBJ2-7, with D tentatively TRBD2 (5 bases). This CDR3 spans 14 amino acids. Germline V gives CDR1 SGHAT, CDR2 FQNNGV. V gave up 0 bases and J gave up 2 bases, with 8 bases separating them. CDR3 sequence reads: CASSLEAGTYEQYF. The CDR3 DNA reads TGTGCCAGCAGCTTAGAGGCGGGCACCTACGAGCAGTACTTC.

The chain joins TRBV11-1 to TRBJ2-5, with 9 bases lining up with TRBD1. Germline V gene data show CDR1 as SGHAT and CDR2 as FQDESV (reference sequence). CDR3 length equals 16 residues. The V segment lost 3 bases and the J segment 2 bases; nucleotides outside the gene matches: 7. The CDR3: CASSLSDRGWQETQYF. In DNA, the CDR3 is TGTGCCAGCAGCTTGAGTGACAGGGGGTGGCAAGAGACCCAGTACTTC.

The chain uses TRBV5-1 and TRBJ2-1, with 9 bases identical to TRBD2. The CDR3 sequence is 15 residues long. J lost 2 bases, V lost 5 bases, and 5 bases had no gene match. CDR1 is SGHRS and CDR2 is YFSETQ in the germline V gene. CDR3 protein: CASSPSGAAYNEQFF. CDR3 sequence (DNA): TGCGCCAGCAGTCCTAGCGGGGCGGCCTACAATGAGCAGTTCTTC.

This clone was picked up one time. The genes are TRBV6-1 and TRBJ1-5, with a weak D call TRBD1 (5 bases). V was clipped by 3 bases and J by 1 base, with 10 bases between them. CDR1 is MNHNS, CDR2 SASEGT, per germline. The CDR3 consists of 15 residues. The CDR3 spells CASSDLGPSNQPQHF. DNA for the CDR3: TGTGCCAGCAGTGACCTGGGGCCGAGCAATCAGCCCCAGCATTTT.

The chain employs TRBV7-9 and TRBJ2-3, with 8 bases identical to TRBD2. Germline V gene sequence: CDR1 SEHNR, CDR2 FQNEAQ (reference sequence). J lost 10 bases, V lost 7 bases, and 7 bases had no gene match. This CDR3 comprises 12 residues. The DNA of the CDR3 is TGTGCCAGCATGTCGGGAGGGGTTGCGCAGTATTTT. Protein sequence: CASMSGGVAQYF.

Concerning this clone: Other DNA variants within this sample encode the same CDR3. V gene TRBV7-6 combines with J gene TRBJ1-5; D gene uncertain. There are 13 residues in the CDR3. Germline CDR1 is SGHVS and CDR2 is FNYEAQ. V was trimmed by 4 bases and J by 0 bases, leaving 4 bases between them. The CDR3 here is CASSSNSNQPQHF. In DNA form, the CDR3 reads TGTGCCAGCAGCTCTAATAGCAATCAGCCCCAGCATTTT.

The chain couples TRBV30 to TRBJ1-5, with TRBD1 matching 8 bases. This CDR3 contains 12 residues. Germline V lookup: CDR1 GTSNPN, CDR2 SVGIG (reference sequence). V was clipped by 5 bases and J by 5 bases; unmatched bases: 2. CDR3 DNA sequence: TGTGCCTGGGGACAGGGTTATCAGCCCCAGCATTTT. This sequence encodes CAWGQGYQPQHF.

CDR3: CASSTRDPDTQYF. The DNA of the CDR3 is TGTGCCTCCTCGACTAGGGATCCAGATACGCAGTATTTT. The chain has TRBV30 and TRBJ2-3; the D gene is possibly TRBD2 (6 bases). Trimming shortened V by 7 bases and J by 4 bases, and 15 bases separated the two germline ends. The CDR3 has 13 residues. CDR1 and CDR2 (germline): GTSNPN, SVGIG (reference sequence).

The chain uses TRBV6-6 and TRBJ1-5; TRBD1 matches 9 bases. This CDR3 has 15 amino acids. The V and J ends lost 2 bases and 6 bases, in that order; junction bases with no gene match: 5. The germline CDR1 and CDR2 sequences are MNHNY and SVGAGI (reference sequence). CDR3 in DNA: TGTGCCAGCAGTTACGGGACAGGGACGCGTCAGCCCCAGCATTTT. It encodes CASSYGTGTRQPQHF.

This sequence joins TRBV19 and TRBJ1-5, with a possible D match to TRBD1 (5 bases). Germline CDR1 and CDR2: LNHDA and SQIVND (reference sequence). This CDR3 spans 14 amino acids. V was clipped by 1 base and J by 2 bases, with 6 bases between them. The CDR3 spells CASSIVGGNQPQHF. CDR3 nucleotides: TGTGCCAGTAGTATAGTAGGGGGCAATCAGCCCCAGCATTTT. Together with reference TRBV19 and TRBJ1-5, the CDR3 gives the full variable domain: DGGITQSPKYLFRKEGQNVTLSCEQNLNHDAMYWYRQDPGQGLRLIYYSQIVNDFQKGDIAEGYSVSREKKESFPLTVTSAQKNPTAFYLCASSIVGGNQPQHFGDGTRLSIL.